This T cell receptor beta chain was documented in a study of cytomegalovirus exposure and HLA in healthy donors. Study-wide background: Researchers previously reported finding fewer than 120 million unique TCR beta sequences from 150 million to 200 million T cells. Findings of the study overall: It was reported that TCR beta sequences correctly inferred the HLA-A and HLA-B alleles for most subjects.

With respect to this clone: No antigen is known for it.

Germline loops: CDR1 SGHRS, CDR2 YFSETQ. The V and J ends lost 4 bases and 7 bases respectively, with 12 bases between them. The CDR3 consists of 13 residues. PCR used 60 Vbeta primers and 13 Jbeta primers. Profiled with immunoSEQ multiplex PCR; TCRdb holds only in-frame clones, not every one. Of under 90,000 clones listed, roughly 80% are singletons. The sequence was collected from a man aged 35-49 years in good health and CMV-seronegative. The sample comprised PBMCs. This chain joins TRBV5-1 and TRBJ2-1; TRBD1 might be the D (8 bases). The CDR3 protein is CASSTGGGNEQFF. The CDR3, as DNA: TGCGCCAGCAGCACAGGGGGGGGTAATGAGCAGTTCTTC.